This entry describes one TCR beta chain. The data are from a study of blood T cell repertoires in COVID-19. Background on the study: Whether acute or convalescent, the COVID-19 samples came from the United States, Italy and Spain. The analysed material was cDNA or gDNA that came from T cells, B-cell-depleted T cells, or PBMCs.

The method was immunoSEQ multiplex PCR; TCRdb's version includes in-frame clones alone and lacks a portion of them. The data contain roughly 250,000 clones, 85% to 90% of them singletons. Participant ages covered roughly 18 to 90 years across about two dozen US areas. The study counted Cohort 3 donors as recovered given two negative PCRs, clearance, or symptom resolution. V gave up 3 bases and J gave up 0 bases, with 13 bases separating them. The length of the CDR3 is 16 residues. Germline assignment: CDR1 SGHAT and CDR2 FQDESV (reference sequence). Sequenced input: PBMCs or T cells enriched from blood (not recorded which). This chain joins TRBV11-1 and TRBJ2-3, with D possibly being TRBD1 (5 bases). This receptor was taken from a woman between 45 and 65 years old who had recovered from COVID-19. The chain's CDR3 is CASSLLRTTSTDTQYF. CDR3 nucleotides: TGTGCCAGCAGCTTGCTACGGACAACTAGCACAGATACGCAGTATTTT.